The 21 T cell receptor beta chains listed next were all sequenced from one sample in a study of beta chain features in type 1 diabetes. Since all of the isolated RNA was reverse transcribed, expressed TCRB transcripts were what got sequenced. Assay: immunoSEQ multiplex PCR; the TCRdb copy retains only in-frame clones and omits some. The repertoire holds roughly 150,000 clones, around 10% seen once, with approximately 0.5% in the top ten. Study findings and constraints: Significant though moderate, a shortening of TCRB CDR3s appeared in all four CD4+ subsets of Type 1 diabetes patients.

What these receptors recognize is not known. Input material: central memory CD4+ T cells from blood. These receptor sequences come from a man aged 30 to 45 with type 1 diabetes.

Details on this clone: The same CDR3 arises from other DNA sequences in this sample as well. The chain recombines TRBV5-1 with TRBJ1-2; D unresolved. CDR3 length: 13 amino acids. Between the trimmed V and J ends, which lost 0 bases and 8 bases, there was a span of 11 bases. Per germline, CDR1 SGHRS and CDR2 YFSETQ. The CDR3 DNA is TGCGCCAGCAGCTTGGCCGGGAGTTTCGGCTACACCTTC. Amino acids: CASSLAGSFGYTF. Filled out from reference TRBV5-1 and TRBJ1-2, the complete variable domain reads KAGVTQTPRYLIKTRGQQVTLSCSPISGHRSVSWYQQTPGQGLQFLFEYFSETQRNKGNFPGRFSGRQFSNSRSEMNVSTLELGDSALYLCASSLAGSFGYTFGSGTRLTVV.

Only a few counts were recorded for this clone. The genes are TRBV14 and TRBJ2-7, with 8 bases that match TRBD2. Per the germline V gene, CDR1 is SGHDN and CDR2 is FVKESK. The trim removed 3 bases at V and 3 bases at J, leaving 7 bases unmatched. This CDR3 spans 15 amino acids. The CDR3 DNA is TGTGCCAGCAGCCATCGAGCGGGAGCCAGCTACGAGCAGTACTTC. This translates into CASSHRAGASYEQYF.

The rearrangement links TRBV21-1 to TRBJ1-2; the table calls TRBD1, which could not be checked here. TRBV21-1 is termed a pseudogene. This CDR3 has 18 residues. The CDR3 sequence is CASSKDRDRLPALYGYTF. The CDR3 DNA reads as TGTGCCAGCAGCAAAGACCGCGACAGACTCCCCGCTCTGTATGGCTACACCTTC.

The chain is built from TRBV29-1 and TRBJ2-1; TRBD2 matches 7 bases. V was clipped by 1 base and J by 9 bases; unmatched bases: 6. Germline CDR1 and CDR2: SQVTM and ANQGSEA. This CDR3 comprises 13 residues. The CDR3 region is CSVEGDYLIEQFF. For the CDR3, the DNA is TGCAGCGTTGAAGGGGACTACCTAATTGAGCAGTTCTTC.

The chain employs TRBV4-2 and TRBJ2-7; TRBD2 matches at 10 bases. V shed 0 bases and J 2 bases; nucleotides not matched to a gene: 10. Germline-derived CDR1 and CDR2 are LGHNA and YNFKEQ. The CDR3 loop spans 18 amino acids. This CDR3 reads CASSQDWGTSGTPYEQYF. DNA for the CDR3: TGTGCCAGCAGCCAAGATTGGGGAACTAGCGGGACTCCCTACGAGCAGTACTTC.

In its sample, this clone was seen a few times. This chain connects TRBV4-1 to TRBJ1-1; D is undetermined. V lost 1 base, J lost 6 bases, and 3 bases lay in between. CDR3 length: 11 amino acids. Germline V gene lookup returns CDR1 MGHRA and CDR2 YSYEKL. The CDR3 DNA sequence: TGCGCCAGCAGCCAAGGCGCTGAAGCTTTCTTT. It specifies CASSQGAEAFF.

This clone was detected only a few times. J is TRBJ2-7 and V is TRBV7-6, with 10 positions matching TRBD2. Per germline, CDR1 SGHVS and CDR2 FNYEAQ. Trimming at V came to 0 bases and at J to 5 bases, leaving 10 bases not matched to a gene. The CDR3 totals 17 residues. This CDR3 is CASSLAGLAGAGDEQYF. The CDR3 region has the DNA TGTGCCAGCAGCTTAGCCGGTCTAGCGGGGGCCGGGGACGAGCAGTACTTC.

The table lists this clone with a few counts. The genes are TRBV7-9 and TRBJ1-2; a possible D gene is TRBD1 (6 bases). Germline CDR1 and CDR2: SEHNR and FQNEAQ (reference sequence). V shed 0 bases and J shed 8 bases, with 13 bases lying between them. This CDR3 comprises 14 residues. The CDR3 loop reads CASSLASGAVGYTF. CDR3 nucleotides: TGTGCCAGCAGCTTAGCATCAGGGGCGGTCGGCTACACCTTC.

This clone was seen ten or more times. The CDR3, as DNA: TGTGCCAGCAGCCAAGTGGACAGGGTAGCCGGCTACACCTTC. Translation gives CASSQVDRVAGYTF. The chain uses TRBV14 and TRBJ1-2, with 8 bases lining up with TRBD1. The V segment lost 1 base and the J segment 8 bases; nucleotides outside the gene matches: 6. The CDR3 has 14 residues. Germline lookup yields CDR1 SGHDN and CDR2 FVKESK.

The CDR3 here is CASSVEGGPQHF. The CDR3 nucleotides read TGTGCCAGCAGCGTAGAAGGGGGGCCCCAGCATTTT. The V call is TRBV9, the J call TRBJ1-5; weak D call: TRBD1 (6 bases). CDR1 is SGDLS, CDR2 YYNGEE, per germline. There are 12 residues in the CDR3. Between the trimmed V and J ends, which lost 0 bases and 9 bases, there was a span of 7 bases.

The chain carries TRBV30 and TRBJ2-1; perhaps TRBD1 as D (5 bases). V was pared by 3 bases and J by 12 bases, with 12 bases between. Per the germline V gene, CDR1 is GTSNPN and CDR2 is SVGIG (reference sequence). This CDR3 has 11 amino acids. The CDR3 sequence: CAWRQGRRQFF. The DNA of the CDR3 is TGTGCCTGGAGGCAGGGAAGGAGGCAGTTCTTC.

This rearrangement joins TRBV11-2 to TRBJ2-5, with TRBD1 matching over 7 bases. CDR1 and CDR2 (germline): SGHAT, FQNNGV. J gave up 4 bases and V 5 bases, and 10 bases lay outside the gene matches. The length of the CDR3 is 15 residues. The CDR3 DNA sequence: TGTGCCAGCAGCCCCCGGACAGGCTCGAGAGAGACCCAGTACTTC. Amino acids: CASSPRTGSRETQYF.

This clone was observed a few times. The same CDR3 arises from other DNA sequences in this sample as well. The genes are TRBV7-9 and TRBJ1-1, with D possibly matching TRBD1 (5 bases). The CDR3 runs to 13 residues. V was shortened by 5 bases and J by 4 bases, with 11 bases between the two germline ends. Germline CDR1 SEHNR, CDR2 FQNEAQ (reference sequence). CDR3 DNA sequence: TGTGCCAGCAGCCCCGGGACTGCCACTGAAGCTTTCTTT. Amino acids: CASSPGTATEAFF. Using reference TRBV7-9 and TRBJ1-1 for the parts outside the CDR3, the full variable domain is DTGVSQNPRHKITKRGQNVTFRCDPISEHNRLYWYRQTLGQGPEFLTYFQNEAQLEKSRLLSDRFSAERPKGSFSTLEIQRTEQGDSAMYLCASSPGTATEAFFGQGTRLTVV.

Only a few counts were recorded for this clone. This chain uses TRBV9 with TRBJ1-1; D is ambiguous. V lost 0 bases to trimming and J lost 1 base, with 7 bases between them. The germline V gene has CDR1 SGDLS and CDR2 YYNGEE. CDR3 length: 14 residues. The CDR3 region has the DNA TGTGCCAGCAGCGTAGGAGGGCGGAACACTGAAGCTTTCTTT. It is translated as CASSVGGRNTEAFF.

This clone was seen many times. V usage is TRBV7-2 and J usage is TRBJ2-2, with a tentative D call TRBD2 (5 bases). The germline V gene encodes CDR1 SGHTA and CDR2 FQGNSA. V was shortened by 5 bases and J by 6 bases, with 19 bases between the two germline ends. The CDR3 runs 16 residues. The CDR3 region has the DNA TGTGCCAGCAGCCTCAACGGGATCCTTATTCCCGGGGAGCTGTTTTTT. Protein product: CASSLNGILIPGELFF.

There are a few counts of this clone. The chain joins TRBV5-4 to TRBJ1-1; no firm D call. The V end lost 5 bases, the J end lost 5 bases, and 13 bases lay between the germline ends. The CDR3 runs to 13 residues. Germline CDR1 reads SGHNT; CDR2 reads YYREEE (reference sequence). This CDR3 is CASRVGGRTEAFF. In DNA form, the CDR3 reads TGTGCCAGCAGGGTGGGTGGGAGGACTGAAGCTTTCTTT.

This clone was found a few times. The chain recombines TRBV28 with TRBJ2-7; no firm D call. V lost 5 bases and J lost 3, with 11 bases in between. Germline CDR1 reads MDHEN; CDR2 reads SYDVKM. The length of the CDR3 is 13 residues. CDR3 sequence reads: CASSPPVGYEQYF. The CDR3 DNA is TGTGCCAGCAGTCCTCCTGTCGGCTACGAGCAGTACTTC.

Remarks on this clone: This CDR3 is also generated by other DNA sequences in the sample. The CDR3 coding sequence is TGTGCCAGCAGCCTCAAGGGGGGGAACTATGGCTACACCTTC. It is translated as CASSLKGGNYGYTF. The chain combines TRBV27 with TRBJ1-2; perhaps TRBD1 as D (6 bases). V lost 6 bases and J 2 bases, leaving 13 bases between the germline ends. The germline CDR1 and CDR2 sequences are MNHEY and SMNVEV (reference sequence). This CDR3 has 14 amino acids.

A few counts support this clone. The chain recombines TRBV5-1 with TRBJ2-5; 9 bases match TRBD2. The germline V gene has CDR1 SGHRS and CDR2 YFSETQ. V lost 3 bases to trimming and J lost 5 bases; unmatched junction nucleotides: 5. The CDR3 is 14 residues long. The CDR3 reads CASSSGTSMETQYF. The CDR3 DNA follows: TGCGCCAGCAGCTCCGGGACTAGCATGGAGACCCAGTACTTC.

This clone was seen a few times. The chain links TRBV9 to TRBJ2-5; 16 nucleotides match TRBD2. The CDR3 length is 16 residues. The trim removed 4 bases at V and 3 bases at J, leaving 3 bases unmatched. Looked up from germline, CDR1 is SGDLS and CDR2 is YYNGEE. CDR3 sequence (DNA): TGTGCCAGCAGCCCCGGGACTAGCGGGAGGGAAGAGACCCAGTACTTC. Translating gives CASSPGTSGREETQYF.

This clone was observed a few times. The chain uses TRBV2 and TRBJ2-3; weak D call: TRBD2 (5 bases). Trimming took 4 bases from V and 4 from J, leaving 24 bases between them. The CDR3 contains 18 residues. Germline-derived CDR1 and CDR2 are SNHLY and FYNNEI. CDR3: CASSGLRRVGTRADTQYF. CDR3 in DNA: TGTGCCAGCAGTGGCCTCCGTCGGGTGGGAACGAGGGCAGATACGCAGTATTTT.